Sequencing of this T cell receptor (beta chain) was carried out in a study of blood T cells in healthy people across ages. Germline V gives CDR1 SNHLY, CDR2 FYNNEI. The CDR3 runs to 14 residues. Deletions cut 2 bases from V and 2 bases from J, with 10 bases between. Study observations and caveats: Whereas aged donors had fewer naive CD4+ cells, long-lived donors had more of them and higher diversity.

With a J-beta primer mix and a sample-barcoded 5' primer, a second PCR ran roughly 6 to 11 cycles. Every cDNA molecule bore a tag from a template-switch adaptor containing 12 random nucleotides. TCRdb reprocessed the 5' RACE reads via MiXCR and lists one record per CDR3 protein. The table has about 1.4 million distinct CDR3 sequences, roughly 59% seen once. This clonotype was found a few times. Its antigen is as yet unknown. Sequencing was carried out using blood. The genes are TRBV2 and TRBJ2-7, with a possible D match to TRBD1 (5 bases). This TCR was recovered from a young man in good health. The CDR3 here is CASSETTVAYEQYF. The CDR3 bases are TGTGCCAGCAGTGAAACGACAGTTGCCTACGAGCAGTACTTC.